This TCR beta chain is from a study of blood T cell repertoires in COVID-19. Using immunoSEQ multiplex PCR, the repertoire was profiled, and TCRdb retains in-frame clones only, with some absent. The sample holds almost 200,000 clones, 70% to 90% seen once. This sequence originates from a man aged 55 to 70 with COVID-19, enrolled during active disease. The sample was peripheral blood.

DNA for the CDR3: TGCGCCAGCAGCTTGGCGGCGGGTAGCACAGATACGCAGTATTTT. The encoded protein is CASSLAAGSTDTQYF. The chain combines TRBV5-1 with TRBJ2-3, with D possibly being TRBD2 (5 bases). The germline CDR1 and CDR2 sequences are SGHRS and YFSETQ. The CDR3 runs to 15 residues. Trimming stripped 0 bases from V and 0 bases from J, with 8 bases between.